Below, 14 T cell receptor beta chains from the same sample are listed, as sequenced in a study of blood T cell repertoires in COVID-19. Measured with immunoSEQ multiplex PCR; TCRdb has only the in-frame clones, and not every one. In the table there are 55,000 to 75,000 clones, over 75% of which are singletons. The sequenced material came from peripheral blood. The receptors were gathered from a human donor in a cohort sampled during active COVID-19.

The chain is built from TRBV7-2 and TRBJ2-5; 15 bases align to TRBD2. Germline V gene lookup returns CDR1 SGHTA and CDR2 FQGNSA. Trimming cost V 4 bases and J 5 bases; bases outside gene matches: 5. The CDR3 has 16 amino acids. CDR3 amino acids: CASSSRTSGRVETQYF. In DNA form, the CDR3 reads TGTGCCAGCAGCTCACGGACTAGCGGGAGGGTTGAGACCCAGTACTTC.

This chain uses TRBV4-3 with TRBJ1-6; 7 bases match TRBD1. The CDR3 totals 16 residues. The germline V gene has CDR1 LGHNA and CDR2 YSLEER. J lost 5 bases, V lost 2 bases, and 6 bases had no gene match. The CDR3 DNA is TGCGCCAGCAGCCAACAAGGACAGGTGAATAATTCACCCCTCCACTTT. Its protein is CASSQQGQVNNSPLHF.

The chain couples TRBV19 to TRBJ2-1; 11 bases are shared with TRBD2. CDR1 LNHDA and CDR2 SQIVND come from the germline V gene (reference sequence). The CDR3 is 16 amino acids. V shed 5 bases and J 9 bases; nucleotides not matched to a gene: 12. The CDR3 nucleotides are TGTGCCAGTAGTTCCTTAGCGGGAGGGCCTAGCGGTGAGCAGTTCTTC. Its translation: CASSSLAGGPSGEQFF.

This chain uses TRBV4-3 with TRBJ1-2; no firm D call. V lost 0 bases to trimming and J lost 8 bases, with 10 bases between them. Germline V CDR1 and CDR2: LGHNA, YSLEER. The CDR3 length is 13 residues. CDR3 bases: TGCGCCAGCAGCCAAGATCCGAGGGTGGGCTACACCTTC. It translates to CASSQDPRVGYTF.

The CDR3 reads CASNSAGYNEQFF. DNA of the CDR3: TGTGCCAGCAACTCAGCGGGATACAATGAGCAGTTCTTC. The chain combines TRBV9 with TRBJ2-1, with 7 bases identical to TRBD2. The CDR3 runs 13 residues. Germline-derived CDR1 and CDR2 are SGDLS and YYNGEE. The V and J ends lost 6 bases and 4 bases, in that order; junction bases with no gene match: 4.

The V call is TRBV7-3, the J call TRBJ2-3; tentatively, D is TRBD2 (11 bases). Trimming cost V 5 bases and J 3 bases, with 30 bases left between them. Germline CDR1 reads SGHTA; CDR2 reads FQGTGA. CDR3 length: 20 amino acids. The chain's CDR3 is CASSRRGQGRASGRTDTQYF. The CDR3 bases are TGTGCCAGCAGCCGCCGGGGACAGGGGAGGGCTAGCGGGAGGACAGATACGCAGTATTTT. Combining the CDR3 with reference TRBV7-3 and TRBJ2-3 gives the whole variable domain GAGVSQTPSNKVTEKGKYVELRCDPISGHTALYWYRQSLGQGPEFLIYFQGTGAADDSGLPNDRFFAVRPEGSVSTLKIQRTERGDSAVYLCASSRRGQGRASGRTDTQYFGPGTRLTVL.

The chain couples TRBV20-1 to TRBJ2-7, with D maybe TRBD2 (6 bases). Looked up from germline, CDR1 is DFQATT and CDR2 is SNEGSKA (reference sequence). V lost 3 bases to trimming and J lost 0 bases, with 15 bases between them. The CDR3 covers 15 residues. The CDR3 is CSASDPGVNSYEQYF. In DNA form, the CDR3 reads TGCAGTGCTAGTGATCCGGGAGTCAACTCCTACGAGCAGTACTTC.

The chain recombines TRBV7-9 with TRBJ2-5; D is possibly TRBD2 (5 bases). There are 14 residues in the CDR3. V lost 5 bases, J lost 5 bases, and 15 bases lay in between. CDR1 is SEHNR, CDR2 FQNEAQ, per germline (reference sequence). CDR3 residues: CASSLQIREETQYF. The CDR3 bases are TGTGCCAGCAGCCTCCAAATAAGGGAGGAGACCCAGTACTTC.

This clone has just a few counts. The CDR3 protein is CATASGPMAGELFF. CDR3 DNA: TGTGCCACAGCTAGCGGTCCGATGGCCGGGGAGCTGTTTTTT. This chain uses TRBV10-3 with TRBJ2-2; 7 bases map to TRBD2. The CDR3 has 14 amino acids. From germline, CDR1 is ENHRY and CDR2 SYGVKD. J was trimmed by 6 bases and V by 10 bases; bases with no gene match: 11.

This clone was seen a single time. The CDR3 bases are TGTGCCAGTAGTCCCTGGGGGGATGAGCAGTTCTTC. It yields the protein CASSPWGDEQFF. The gene calls are TRBV19 and TRBJ2-1; weak D call: TRBD2 (6 bases). The CDR3 length is 12 residues. Per the germline V gene, CDR1 is LNHDA and CDR2 is SQIVND (reference sequence). The germline V and J ends were trimmed by 5 bases and 8 bases, with 10 bases remaining between them.

This clone appeared once. The J gene is TRBJ1-1, the V gene TRBV18; 8 nucleotides align to TRBD1. The trim removed 3 bases at V and 7 bases at J, leaving 4 bases unmatched. CDR1 KGHSH and CDR2 LQKENI come from the germline V gene. The CDR3 extends over 13 amino acids. The CDR3 nucleotides read TGTGCCAGCTCACCGGACAGGGTAGGTGAAGCTTTCTTT. Its protein product is CASSPDRVGEAFF.

The gene calls are TRBV5-4 and TRBJ2-5; TRBD2 agrees at 16 bases. The germline V gene has CDR1 SGHNT and CDR2 YYREEE (reference sequence). The CDR3 contains 17 residues. The V and J ends lost 4 bases and 5 bases, in that order; junction bases with no gene match: 8. The CDR3 loop is CASSQGLAGGPGETQYF. CDR3 sequence (DNA): TGTGCCAGCAGCCAGGGACTAGCGGGAGGGCCGGGGGAGACCCAGTACTTC.

The rearrangement links TRBV3-1 (or the pseudogene TRBV3-2) to TRBJ2-7; D is perhaps TRBD1 (7 bases). In germline, CDR1 is LGHDT, CDR2 YNNKEL (reference sequence). V shed 1 base and J shed 9 bases, with 16 bases lying between them. The CDR3 is made up of 14 amino acids. The CDR3 nucleotides read TGTGCCAGCAGCCAAGGAGGGGGCGGGGACCTGCAGTACTTC. Translation: CASSQGGGGDLQYF.

In this sample, this clone turned up once. The genes are TRBV27 and TRBJ2-7, with D possibly being TRBD2 (6 bases). CDR3 length equals 16 residues. The V end lost 6 bases, the J end lost 0 bases, and 18 bases lay between the germline ends. Germline CDR1 MNHEY, CDR2 SMNVEV (reference sequence). Written as DNA, the CDR3 is TGTGCCAGCAGCTTCCGAGGAGGGTCCAGCTCCTACGAGCAGTACTTC. Translation gives CASSFRGGSSSYEQYF.